This T cell receptor beta chain was obtained from a study of beta chain features in type 1 diabetes (dated by TCRdb to 2016 to 2018). At the level of the whole study: Mean age, gender distribution, total cell number and subset yield did not differ between patients and healthy donors. A total of about 99,000,000 sorted cells were examined across all samples, and RNA yield correlated strongly with the number of cells per subset. Regulatory and stem cell-like memory subsets were isolated from only 8 patients and roughly 8 healthy donors, whereas naive and central memory subsets came from all 30 or so donors. The study compared TCRB repertoires of sorted circulating CD4+ T cell subsets between recently diagnosed type 1 diabetes patients and matched healthy donors.

On this clone itself: Its antigen specificity is not known. Base qualities are missing; no much larger clone stands one base away.

All of the isolated RNA was reverse transcribed with the High Capacity cDNA Reverse Transcription Kit, so expressed TCRB transcripts were sequenced. Deep immunoSEQ sequencing was applied to naive, central memory and regulatory T cell samples, giving an average of roughly 3.5 million total reads per sample. Sorted cells were lysed in RLT buffer, and RNA was extracted using DNase-treated RNeasy Micro or Mini kits according to cell number. Each cell subset was processed on its own to prevent cross-contamination, while patient and healthy donor samples were processed together. The immunoSEQ multiplex PCR was used to amplify TCRB sequences from cDNA, yielding 87-bp fragments that span the CDR3 region. The amplicons were sequenced using the Illumina HiSeq platform. In the authors' own workflow: PCR bias was computationally corrected using synthetic template baselines, reads within Hamming distance 2 were collapsed, and singletons that could not be merged were discarded. By aligning reads against IMGT, V, D and J genes, CDR3 length, and insertions or deletions at six rearrangement sites were assigned. Clonotype counts were normalized to sorted cell number within each subset before computing true diversity and Gini coefficients with the tcR R package. The overlap coefficient, calculated on TCRB nucleotide sequences, was used to quantify repertoire sharing. As a proxy for the pre-selection repertoire, out-of-frame TCRB sequences from naive cells were analyzed. TCRdb stores this immuneACCESS table with in-frame sequences only. Part of the clones is absent; in the studies checked, under half of the shortfall reflects unresolved V genes, and no reason is known for the rest. D and trimming come from the DNA, and the V and J calls and clone size come from that table. In this sample the table shows 350,000 to 450,000 clones, more than 11% of which occur a single time. The ten biggest clones cover roughly 0.038% of the sample.

Each donor gave one peripheral blood draw, roughly 110 mL on average, collected into heparinised tubes. A BD FACSAria II and a panel including CD45RO, CCR7, CD25, CD127, CD95 and CD27 were used to sort naive, central memory, regulatory and stem cell-like memory CD4+ T cells. Purity was above 98% for every sorted population. PBMCs were isolated immediately by Lymphoprep density gradient centrifugation and stained directly without culture. Samples were stained and sorted in pairs, with one healthy donor and one patient per experiment, so that batch effects were minimized. CDR3 length: 17 amino acids, cysteine to phenylalanine. Only the CDR3 DNA stays, 51 bases, in frame from base 1. CDR1 and CDR2 are drawn from the germline V gene: SGDLS, YYNGEE. V has 4 bases trimmed and J has 2 bases trimmed; junction bases matching no gene number 7. Study-wide findings and limitations: Type 1 diabetes patients showed a moderate but significant shortening of TCRB CDR3 length in all four CD4+ subsets. Naive, central memory and regulatory TCRB repertoires appeared to be more alike among patients than among healthy donors. Patients with type 1 diabetes made fewer insertions and deleted more nucleotides at VDJ recombination sites, implying thymic rearrangement abnormalities. Sequencing cDNA rather than genomic DNA could over-represent highly expressing activated cells, although activation and CD3 levels did not differ between groups. Shorter templates might have been favored by PCR, but patient and control samples were amplified and corrected together, so both groups would have been affected equally by any skew. HLA sub-analyses involved small numbers of individuals, so any influence of HLA type on TCRB rearrangement remained unresolved.

The TCR originated in a man between 25 and 39 years old in good health. The chain is encoded by TRBV9 joined to TRBJ2-7; the central 15 bases match TRBD2. The source material was naive CD4+ T cells from blood. Reading the label with the study, this specimen's cell subset or site is: true naive CD4+ T cells. DNA sequence: TGTGCCAGCAGCCAATCGGGACTAGCGGGGGGACCCTACGAGCAGTACTTC. This is translated as CASSQSGLAGGPYEQYF.